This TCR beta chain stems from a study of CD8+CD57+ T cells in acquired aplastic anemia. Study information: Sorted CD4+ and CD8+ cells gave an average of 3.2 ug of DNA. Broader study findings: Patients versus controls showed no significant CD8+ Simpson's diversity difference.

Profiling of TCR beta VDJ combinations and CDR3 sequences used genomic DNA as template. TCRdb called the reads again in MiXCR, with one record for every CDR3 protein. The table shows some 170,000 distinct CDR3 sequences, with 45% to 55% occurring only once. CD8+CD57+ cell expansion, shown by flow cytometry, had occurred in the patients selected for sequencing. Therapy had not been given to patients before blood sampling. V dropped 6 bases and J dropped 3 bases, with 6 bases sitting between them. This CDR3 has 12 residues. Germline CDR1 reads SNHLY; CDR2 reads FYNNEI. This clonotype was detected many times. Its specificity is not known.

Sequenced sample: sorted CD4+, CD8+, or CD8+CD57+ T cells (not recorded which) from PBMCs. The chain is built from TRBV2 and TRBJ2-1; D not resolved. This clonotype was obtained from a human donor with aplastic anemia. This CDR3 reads CASRRFYNEQFF. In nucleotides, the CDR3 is TGTGCCAGCAGACGCTTCTACAATGAGCAGTTCTTC.